Listed below are T cell receptor beta chains from one sample, sequenced in a study of CD4+ T cells in melanoma. Clones were read by immunoSEQ multiplex PCR, and TCRdb kept only the in-frame ones, dropping some. The data contain over 130,000 clones, about nine tenths of them seen just once; the ten biggest clones take up 1.5%. The receptors shown here come from a human donor with melanoma. Both conserved end residues are part of each CDR3. The order of the fields is CDR3 length, J gene, V gene, CDR3 protein.

>15|TRBJ1-4|TRBV7-7
CASRDYRGANEKLFF
>16|TRBJ2-2|TRBV5-6
CASSLESIRNTGELFF
>13|TRBJ2-3|TRBV19
CASRRQESDTQYF
>13|TRBJ2-3|TRBV18
CASSPRGTDTQYF
>13|TRBJ2-7|TRBV6-1
CAPRGQGTHEQYF
>15|TRBJ2-1|TRBV6-5
CASRLDERAYNEQFF
>14|TRBJ1-2|TRBV6-5
CASSYEPGAAGYTF
>13|TRBJ1-2|TRBV5-4
CASSLGTHYGYTF
>17|TRBJ2-3|TRBV9
CASSPGASSGGTDTQYF
>15|TRBJ1-1|TRBV19
CASRIRDGGTAEAFF
>14|TRBJ2-1|TRBV5-1
CASGDLSSYNEQFF
>14|TRBJ2-1|TRBV5-4
CASSNTGTGGEQFF
>11|TRBJ2-7|TRBV6-1
CASSEGGEQYF
>15|TRBJ2-3|TRBV5-4
CASSSAHPRVDTQYF
>17|TRBJ1-6|TRBV5-1
CASSSGGQSSYNSPLHF
>12|TRBJ1-2|TRBV11-2
CASSLVLSGYTF
>14|TRBJ1-6|TRBV9
CASSVGVGASPLHF
>13|TRBJ1-1|TRBV9
CASSVDTNTEAFF
>16|TRBJ2-7|TRBV29-1
CSVEDGERGGSYEQYF
>14|TRBJ1-5|TRBV2
CASNSAGPQQPQHF